This T cell receptor beta chain was recovered during a study of lymphopenia after photon versus proton radiotherapy. Regarding the study as a whole: Under photons, naive T cells and diversity fell while effector/memory populations rose.

The CDR3 totals 12 residues. Looked up from germline, CDR1 is SEHNR and CDR2 is FQNEAQ (reference sequence). V was pared by 0 bases and J by 4 bases, with 3 bases between. On this clone itself: The antigen is unknown.

The method was immunoSEQ multiplex PCR; TCRdb's version includes in-frame clones alone and lacks a portion of them. The sample comprises 150,000 or so clones, less than 90% of which are singletons, and around 4.6% rests with the top ten. V usage is TRBV7-9 and J usage is TRBJ2-5; D remains ambiguous. The specimen was peripheral blood, collected from a patient treated with photon-based radiotherapy. The clonotype originates from a man aged 50 to 59 with gastric cancer. The CDR3 coding sequence is TGTGCCAGCAGCTTAGCGGGAGAGACCCAGTACTTC. Residues: CASSLAGETQYF.